Shown below are 11 T cell receptor beta chains from a single sample sequenced in a study of cytomegalovirus exposure and HLA in healthy donors (dated by TCRdb to about 2017). Library creation used the immunoSEQ multiplex PCR assay. For the multiplex PCR, a mixture combining 60 forward primers for TCR Vbeta segments and 13 reverse primers for TCR Jbeta segments was used. Held by TCRdb, this immuneACCESS table contains in-frame sequences only and omits some clones. Under half of the omission traces to an unresolved V gene where checked; the cause of the rest is unknown. For this sample the table gives about 98,000 clones, of which around three quarters were detected only once. The ten largest clones represent roughly a sixth of the sample. Sequencing was carried out using PBMCs. These receptors were taken from a man in his 60s in good health and CMV-seropositive.

This chain links TRBV6-5 with TRBJ1-1; D not certain. The CDR3 has 12 amino acids. V dropped 4 bases and J dropped 5 bases, with 8 bases sitting between them. CDR1 is MNHEY, CDR2 SVGAGI, per germline. The CDR3 nucleotides read TGTGCCAGCAGTTCAACAACAACTGAAGCTTTCTTT. It translates to CASSSTTTEAFF.

V and J are TRBV18 and TRBJ2-5; a possible D gene is TRBD2 (5 bases). Per germline, CDR1 KGHSH and CDR2 LQKENI. This CDR3 comprises 14 residues. V shed 1 base and J shed 4 bases, with 10 bases lying between them. CDR3 coding DNA: TGTGCCAGCTCACCACAAACTAGGGTAGAGACCCAGTACTTC. Its protein product is CASSPQTRVETQYF. Variable domain in full (rest from reference TRBV18 and TRBJ2-5): NAGVMQNPRHLVRRRGQEARLRCSPMKGHSHVYWYRQLPEEGLKFMVYLQKENIIDESGMPKERFSAEFPKEGPSILRIQQVVRGDSAAYFCASSPQTRVETQYFGPGTRLLVL.

The chain carries TRBV9 and TRBJ2-4; TRBD1 is a possible D gene (5 bases). This CDR3 has 14 residues. In germline, CDR1 is SGDLS, CDR2 YYNGEE. V dropped 0 bases and J dropped 5 bases, with 9 bases sitting between them. CDR3 sequence reads: CASSVAGIENIQYF. In DNA form, the CDR3 reads TGTGCCAGCAGCGTAGCAGGGATAGAAAACATTCAGTACTTC.

V gene TRBV28 combines with J gene TRBJ2-2; unclear D gene. With 6 bases removed from V and 5 bases from J, the gap between germline ends came to 7 bases. The germline gives CDR1 MDHEN, CDR2 SYDVKM. The CDR3 runs to 12 residues. The DNA for the CDR3 is TGTGCCAGCAGAGCAGGAACCGGGGAGCTGTTTTTT. Its protein product is CASRAGTGELFF.

The chain links TRBV18 to TRBJ2-6, with a tentative D call TRBD1 (6 bases). The CDR3 contains 15 residues. The germline V gene encodes CDR1 KGHSH and CDR2 LQKENI. Deletions cut 5 bases from V and 3 bases from J, with 11 bases between. This CDR3 reads CASSEGVFGANVLTF. CDR3 DNA: TGTGCCAGCTCAGAGGGGGTTTTTGGGGCCAACGTCCTGACTTTC.

The CDR3 coding sequence is TGTGCCATCGGGACAGGGGACACAGATACGCAGTATTTT. This translates into CAIGTGDTDTQYF. V is TRBV10-3 and J is TRBJ2-3; 10 bases map to TRBD1. This CDR3 is 13 amino acids long. Per germline, CDR1 ENHRY and CDR2 SYGVKD. V was clipped by 8 bases and J by 2 bases; unmatched bases: 1.

The chain combines TRBV5-1 with TRBJ2-7; 8 nucleotides agree with TRBD1. The CDR3 has 16 residues. With 0 bases clipped from V and 5 bases from J, the junction kept 10 bases outside the gene matches. Germline lookup yields CDR1 SGHRS and CDR2 YFSETQ. The CDR3 region is CASSLGVGQGVDEQYF. CDR3 nucleotides: TGCGCCAGCAGCTTGGGTGTAGGACAGGGAGTCGACGAGCAGTACTTC.

The chain employs TRBV9 and TRBJ1-1; D gene uncertain. Trimming pared 3 bases from V and 0 bases from J, leaving 18 bases between. The CDR3 sequence is 17 residues long. Germline CDR1 is SGDLS and CDR2 is YYNGEE. Here the CDR3 reads CASSAAGGGGLNTEAFF. In DNA, the CDR3 is TGTGCCAGCAGCGCGGCCGGAGGCGGCGGCTTGAACACTGAAGCTTTCTTT.

This clone came up once. V and J are TRBV6-5 and TRBJ1-2; D unresolved. Germline V lookup: CDR1 MNHEY, CDR2 SVGAGI. Between the trimmed V and J ends, which lost 0 bases and 7 bases, there was a span of 12 bases. The CDR3 runs 14 residues. The CDR3 bases are TGTGCCAGCAGTTACTCGACCCTCGGAGGTGGCTACACCTTC. Amino acid sequence: CASSYSTLGGGYTF.

The rearrangement joins TRBV12-5 to TRBJ2-1, with 8 nucleotides matching TRBD1. With V trimmed by 0 bases and J by 3 bases, 10 bases remained unmatched. Germline V lookup: CDR1 LGHNT, CDR2 FRNRAP. The CDR3 consists of 18 residues. The CDR3 protein is CASGLVPKDRENYNEQFF. In DNA form, the CDR3 reads TGTGCTAGTGGTTTGGTCCCTAAGGACAGGGAGAACTACAATGAGCAGTTCTTC. Filled out from reference TRBV12-5 and TRBJ2-1, the complete variable domain reads DARVTQTPRHKVTEMGQEVTMRCQPILGHNTVFWYRQTMMQGLELLAYFRNRAPLDDSGMPKDRFSAEMPDATLATLKIQPSEPRDSAVYFCASGLVPKDRENYNEQFFGPGTRLTVL.

This clone was counted a single time. The J gene is TRBJ1-6, the V gene TRBV2; TRBD1 might be the D (5 bases). With 7 bases removed from V and 11 bases from J, the gap between germline ends came to 12 bases. The CDR3 length is 12 residues. Germline lookup yields CDR1 SNHLY and CDR2 FYNNEI. For the CDR3, the DNA is TGTGCCAGCACCCTTCAGGGTGCACCCCTCCACTTT. The encoded protein is CASTLQGAPLHF.